Below are 15 T cell receptor beta chains sequenced from a single sample in a study of blood T cell repertoires in COVID-19. Produced via immunoSEQ multiplex PCR; TCRdb's table is partial and in-frame only. The sample yields 300,000 to 400,000 clones, roughly 88% seen once. Sequencing was performed on PBMCs or T cells enriched from blood (not recorded which). These receptors were collected from a woman younger than 45 with acute COVID-19.

Only one count was recorded for this clone. This sequence joins TRBV18 and TRBJ1-6; tentatively, D is TRBD1 (5 bases). Germline lookup yields CDR1 KGHSH and CDR2 LQKENI. Trimming pared 3 bases from V and 10 bases from J, leaving 19 bases between. The CDR3 has 16 residues. CDR3 amino acids: CASSPNKGRGGSPLHF. CDR3 nucleotides: TGTGCCAGCTCACCCAATAAAGGGAGGGGAGGATCACCCCTCCACTTT.

This chain's CDR3 is CASSLTGGYGYTF. Here the CDR3 DNA reads TGTGCCAGCAGTCTAACAGGGGGCTATGGCTACACCTTC. The J gene is TRBJ1-2, the V gene TRBV3-1 (or the pseudogene TRBV3-2); 8 nucleotides align to TRBD1. The CDR3 is 13 amino acids. Germline V gives CDR1 LGHDT, CDR2 YNNKEL (reference sequence). Trimming cost V 6 bases and J 4 bases; bases outside gene matches: 4.

V usage is TRBV27 and J usage is TRBJ2-5, with D uncertain. CDR3 size: 12 residues. V was clipped by 4 bases and J by 3 bases, with 6 bases between them. CDR1 is MNHEY and CDR2 is SMNVEV in the germline V gene (reference sequence). Written as DNA, the CDR3 is TGTGCCAGCAGTTCCGGAGAAGAGACCCAGTACTTC. Translated, it gives CASSSGEETQYF.

The chain combines TRBV21-1 with TRBJ1-5; TRBD1 was called by the table and not checked on the DNA. TRBV21-1 is an annotated pseudogene. The CDR3 is 15 amino acids. The CDR3 here is CASSNRDISNQPQHF. In DNA, the CDR3 is TGTGCCAGCAGCAATCGGGACATAAGCAATCAGCCCCAGCATTTT.

The chain is built from TRBV4-1 and TRBJ2-3; the match to TRBD2 covers 8 bases. This CDR3 contains 16 residues. In germline, CDR1 is MGHRA, CDR2 YSYEKL. J lost 2 bases, V lost 1 base, and 5 bases had no gene match. The CDR3 here is CASSQGTSIFTDTQYF. In DNA form, the CDR3 reads TGCGCCAGCAGCCAAGGGACTAGCATATTCACAGATACGCAGTATTTT.

The chain is built from TRBV5-5 and TRBJ1-2; D is ambiguous. V was pared by 4 bases and J by 0 bases, with 10 bases between. The CDR3 consists of 14 residues. Germline assignment: CDR1 SGHKS and CDR2 YYEKEE (reference sequence). CDR3 protein: CASSPSRTNYGYTF. The CDR3 DNA reads as TGTGCCAGCAGCCCGAGCAGGACTAACTATGGCTACACCTTC.

The rearrangement uses TRBV20-1 and TRBJ1-5, with D possibly being TRBD1 (5 bases). The ends were cut back, 3 bases at V and 4 bases at J, with 16 bases in the middle. Germline V lookup: CDR1 DFQATT, CDR2 SNEGSKA (reference sequence). CDR3 length: 15 amino acids. The CDR3 region is CSASSSGRGNQPQHF. CDR3 coding DNA: TGCAGTGCTAGTAGTTCGGGTCGGGGGAATCAGCCCCAGCATTTT.

This sequence joins TRBV2 and TRBJ2-1, with 13 positions matching TRBD2. Losses at the gene ends were 2 bases for V and 6 bases for J; bases not matched to a gene: 7. CDR1 and CDR2 from the germline V gene are SNHLY and FYNNEI. CDR3 length equals 17 residues. The CDR3 region is CASSENPTSGGANEQFF. The CDR3 region has the DNA TGTGCCAGCAGTGAAAATCCCACTAGCGGGGGGGCCAATGAGCAGTTCTTC.

The CDR3 nucleotides are TGTGCCAGCAGCGAGGGCCGGGGGATGCAGTACTTC. The encoded protein is CASSEGRGMQYF. V gene TRBV7-9 combines with J gene TRBJ2-7; possibly TRBD2 for D (6 bases). Germline-derived CDR1 and CDR2 are SEHNR and FQNEAQ (reference sequence). The germline V and J ends were trimmed by 5 bases and 9 bases, with 14 bases remaining between them. The CDR3 contains 12 residues.

This clone has just a few counts. The chain has TRBV15 and TRBJ2-7; D gene ambiguous. V lost 0 bases, J lost 6 bases, and 6 bases lay in between. Germline CDR1 LNHNV, CDR2 YYDKDF (reference sequence). The CDR3 runs 12 residues. CDR3 protein: CATSREEVEQYF. CDR3 coding DNA: TGTGCCACCAGCAGAGAAGAGGTCGAGCAGTACTTC. The entire variable domain, with the rest obtained from reference TRBV15 and TRBJ2-7, is as follows: DAMVIQNPRYQVTQFGKPVTLSCSQTLNHNVMYWYQQKSSQAPKLLFHYYDKDFNNEADTPDNFQSRRPNTSFCFLDIRSPGLGDTAMYLCATSREEVEQYFGPGTRLTVT.

This sequence joins TRBV2 and TRBJ2-7; possible D gene TRBD2, 6 bases. Germline V gives CDR1 SNHLY, CDR2 FYNNEI. The CDR3 runs 16 residues. V lost 0 bases and J lost 3, with 15 bases in between. The CDR3 region is CASSEAGRDRNYEQYF. Written as DNA, the CDR3 is TGTGCCAGCAGTGAAGCAGGGCGGGATAGGAACTACGAGCAGTACTTC.

The V gene is TRBV19, the J gene TRBJ1-5; maybe TRBD1 (6 bases). CDR1 is LNHDA, CDR2 SQIVND, per germline (reference sequence). The CDR3 covers 15 residues. V gave up 0 bases and J gave up 6 bases, with 12 bases separating them. The CDR3 DNA follows: TGTGCCAGTAGTATAGACGGACAGCGTGCTCAGCCCCAGCATTTT. Translated: CASSIDGQRAQPQHF.

As to this clone: Within the sample, other DNA sequences also encode this same CDR3. V and J are TRBV9 and TRBJ1-3; the D is unclear. V was clipped by 0 bases and J by 0 bases, with 7 bases between them. This CDR3 is built from 15 residues. CDR1 and CDR2 from the germline V gene are SGDLS and YYNGEE. The CDR3 nucleotides read TGTGCCAGCAGCGTAGGCGCGAGCTCTGGAAACACCATATATTTT. Translation: CASSVGASSGNTIYF.

This clone was counted a few times. The chain employs TRBV2 and TRBJ2-7; 7 bases match TRBD2. Germline CDR1 reads SNHLY; CDR2 reads FYNNEI. Trimming took 4 bases from V and 2 from J; bases not matched to a gene: 14. CDR3 size: 17 residues. The CDR3 sequence: CASSVLLAAVDPYEQYF. The CDR3 bases are TGTGCCAGCAGTGTTCTTCTAGCGGCCGTCGATCCCTACGAGCAGTACTTC. Supplemented by reference TRBV2 and TRBJ2-7, the full variable domain reads EPEVTQTPSHQVTQMGQEVILRCVPISNHLYFYWYRQILGQKVEFLVSFYNNEISEKSEIFDDQFSVERPDGSNFTLKIRSTKLEDSAMYFCASSVLLAAVDPYEQYFGPGTRLTVT.

The chain joins TRBV12-5 to TRBJ2-7, with D perhaps matching TRBD1 (6 bases). Trimming removed 3 bases at V and 1 base at J, with 10 bases between. Germline V gene data show CDR1 as LGHNT and CDR2 as FRNRAP. CDR3 length: 14 amino acids. CDR3 bases: TGTGCTAGTGGTTTAGTACAGGGATCCTACGAGCAGTACTTC. Its translation: CASGLVQGSYEQYF.